This T cell receptor beta chain was recorded in a study of shared clonotypes between healthy human individuals. The authors loaded roughly 200 ng DNA, 27,000 or so T cell genomes, into sorted-subset replicate PCRs. Sequenced by immunoSEQ multiplex PCR; TCRdb stores in-frame clones only, minus some. The data hold millions of clones, with 85% to 95% observed a single time. Comments on this clone: No antigen is known for it.

V lost 4 bases to trimming and J lost 0 bases, with 10 bases between them. This CDR3 has 14 residues. Germline V gene lookup returns CDR1 SGHRS and CDR2 YFSETQ. Study-level points and caveats: Of the naive CD4 clonotypes, around 4.9% were shared across four donors.

Sequenced material: naive CD4+ T cells from PBMCs. Described subset: CD45RA+ positively selected. The rearrangement links TRBV5-1 to TRBJ1-1; D is ambiguous. The receptor's source is a man younger than 35 in good health. Some clones in this sample may be carry-over from other donors' samples. CDR3 residues: CASSAVSVNTEAFF. The DNA of the CDR3 is TGCGCCAGCAGCGCCGTCAGTGTGAACACTGAAGCTTTCTTT.